This paragraph covers one TCR beta chain sequence. What antigen it recognizes has not been identified. No per-base quality is available; no much larger clone lies one base away. Trimming costs V 4 bases and J 9 bases, and their ends lie 16 bases apart. Taken from cysteine to phenylalanine, the CDR3 has 14 residues. The DNA shown is the 42-base CDR3, in frame from base 1. CDR1 and CDR2 (MNHNY, SVGAGI) derive from the germline V gene (reference sequence). These data come from a study of beta chain features in type 1 diabetes (dated by TCRdb to between 2018 and 2020). With regard to the full study: Mean age, gender distribution, total cell number and subset yield did not differ between patients and healthy donors. The study compared TCRB repertoires of sorted circulating CD4+ T cell subsets between recently diagnosed type 1 diabetes patients and matched healthy donors. A total of 100 million to 110 million sorted cells were examined across all samples, and a strong correlation was observed between cell number per subset and RNA yield. Whereas all 28 donors provided naive and central memory subsets, regulatory and stem cell-like memory subsets were isolated from just 8 patients and roughly 8 healthy donors.

A single peripheral blood draw of about 116 mL on average was collected from each donor into heparinised tubes. Using a panel that included CD45RO, CCR7, CD25, CD127, CD95 and CD27, naive, central memory, regulatory and stem cell-like memory CD4+ T cells were sorted on a BD FACSAria II. Every sorted population had a purity above 95%. PBMCs were isolated immediately by Lymphoprep density gradient centrifugation and stained directly without culture. To minimize batch effects, samples were stained and sorted in pairs, one healthy donor with one patient per experiment. Paper-wide results and their limitations: Sequencing cDNA rather than genomic DNA could over-represent highly expressing activated cells, although activation and CD3 levels did not differ between groups. PCR may preferentially amplify shorter templates, but because patient and control samples were amplified and corrected together, any resulting skew would affect both groups equally. Because small numbers of individuals were included in the HLA sub-analyses, any influence of HLA type on TCRB rearrangement was left unresolved. Naive, central memory and regulatory TCRB repertoires appeared to be more similar among patients than among healthy donors. At VDJ recombination sites, patients with type 1 diabetes made fewer insertions and deleted more nucleotides, a pattern implying thymic rearrangement abnormalities. A moderate but significant shortening of TCRB CDR3 length was observed in type 1 diabetes patients in all four CD4+ subsets.

The entire isolated RNA was reverse transcribed using the High Capacity cDNA Reverse Transcription Kit, and thus expressed TCRB transcripts were sequenced. Deep immunoSEQ sequencing was applied to naive, central memory and regulatory T cell samples, giving an average of roughly 3.5 million total reads per sample. Sorted cells were lysed in RLT buffer and RNA was extracted with DNase-treated RNeasy Micro or Mini kits, depending on cell number. To prevent cross-contamination, each cell subset was processed individually, whereas patient and healthy donor samples were processed jointly. Using the immunoSEQ multiplex PCR, TCRB sequences were amplified from cDNA into 87-bp fragments spanning the CDR3 region. Sequencing of the amplicons was performed on the Illumina HiSeq platform. The study's processing was this. Synthetic template baselines were used to correct PCR bias computationally, reads within Hamming distance 2 were collapsed, and singletons that could not be merged were discarded. Reads were aligned against IMGT to assign V, D and J genes, CDR3 length and insertions or deletions at six rearrangement sites. Within each subset, clonotype counts were normalized to sorted cell number, after which true diversity and Gini coefficients were computed with the tcR R package. The overlap coefficient, calculated on TCRB nucleotide sequences, was used to measure repertoire sharing. TCRdb limited this immuneACCESS table to in-frame rearrangements with V and J called. A share of clones is missing; checked studies link under half to unresolved V genes, and the rest is unexplained. V and J calls and clone size are as listed in that table; D and trimming were resolved from the DNA. The sample has approximately 60,000 clones on record, roughly 52% of them singletons. 2% to 3% of the sample rests with the top ten.

The specimen sequenced was Tregs from blood. The sample's cell subset or site, from its label and the paper: regulatory CD4+ T cells. The chain is assembled from TRBV6-6 and TRBJ1-5; TRBD1 might be the D gene, on 5 matching bases. This receptor was taken from a woman aged 40 to 55 with type 1 diabetes. The CDR3 is CASSWGLGGAPQHF. The nucleotide sequence is TGTGCCAGCAGTTGGGGCTTGGGAGGTGCGCCCCAGCATTTT.